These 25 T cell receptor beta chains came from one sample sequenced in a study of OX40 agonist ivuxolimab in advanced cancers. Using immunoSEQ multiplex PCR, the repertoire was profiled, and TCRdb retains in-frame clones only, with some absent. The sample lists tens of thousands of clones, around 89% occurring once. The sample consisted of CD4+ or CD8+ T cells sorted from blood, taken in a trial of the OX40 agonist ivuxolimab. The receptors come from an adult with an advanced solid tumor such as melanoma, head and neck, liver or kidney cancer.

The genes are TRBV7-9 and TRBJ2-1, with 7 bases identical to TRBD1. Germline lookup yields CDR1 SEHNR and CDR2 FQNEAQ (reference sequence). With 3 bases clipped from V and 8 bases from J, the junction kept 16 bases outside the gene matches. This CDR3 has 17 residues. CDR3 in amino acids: CASSLTFKPGQQDEQFF. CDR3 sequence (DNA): TGTGCCAGCAGCTTGACGTTTAAACCGGGACAGCAAGATGAGCAGTTCTTC.

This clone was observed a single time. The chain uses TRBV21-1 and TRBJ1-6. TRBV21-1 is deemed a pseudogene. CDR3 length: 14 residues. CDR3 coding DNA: TGTGCCAGAGATATGGACGCGAATAATTCACCCCTCCACTTT. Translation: CARDMDANNSPLHF.

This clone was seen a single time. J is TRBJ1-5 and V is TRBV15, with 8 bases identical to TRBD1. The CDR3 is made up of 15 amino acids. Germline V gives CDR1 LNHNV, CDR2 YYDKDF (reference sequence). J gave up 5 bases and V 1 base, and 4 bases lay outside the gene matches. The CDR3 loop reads CATSRARTGYQPQHF. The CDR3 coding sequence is TGTGCCACCAGCAGAGCCCGGACAGGGTATCAGCCCCAGCATTTT.

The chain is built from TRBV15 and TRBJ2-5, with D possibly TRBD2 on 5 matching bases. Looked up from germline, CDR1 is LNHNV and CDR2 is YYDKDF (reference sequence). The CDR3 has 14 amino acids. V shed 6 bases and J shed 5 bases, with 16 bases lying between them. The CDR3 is CATRARTSGETQYF. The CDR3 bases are TGTGCCACCAGGGCCAGGACCTCGGGGGAGACCCAGTACTTC.

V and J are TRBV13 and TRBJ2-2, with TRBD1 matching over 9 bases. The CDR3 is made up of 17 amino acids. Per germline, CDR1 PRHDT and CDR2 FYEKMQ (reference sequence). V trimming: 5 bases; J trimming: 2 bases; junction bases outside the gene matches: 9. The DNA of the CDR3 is TGTGCCAGCAGCGTACAGGGGGCAAATATCAACACCGGGGAGCTGTTTTTT. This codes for CASSVQGANINTGELFF.

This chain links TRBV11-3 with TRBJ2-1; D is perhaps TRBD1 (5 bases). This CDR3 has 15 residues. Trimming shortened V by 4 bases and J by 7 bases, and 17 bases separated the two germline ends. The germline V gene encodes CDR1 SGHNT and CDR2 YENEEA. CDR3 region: CASSSSIGQGNEQFF. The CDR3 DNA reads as TGTGCCAGCAGCTCCTCTATCGGACAAGGGAATGAGCAGTTCTTC.

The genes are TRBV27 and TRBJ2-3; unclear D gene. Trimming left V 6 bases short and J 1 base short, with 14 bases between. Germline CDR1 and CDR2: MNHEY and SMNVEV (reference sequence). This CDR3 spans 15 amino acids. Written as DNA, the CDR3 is TGTGCCAGCAGCCTGCTCGTTTCTGGCACAGATACGCAGTATTTT. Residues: CASSLLVSGTDTQYF.

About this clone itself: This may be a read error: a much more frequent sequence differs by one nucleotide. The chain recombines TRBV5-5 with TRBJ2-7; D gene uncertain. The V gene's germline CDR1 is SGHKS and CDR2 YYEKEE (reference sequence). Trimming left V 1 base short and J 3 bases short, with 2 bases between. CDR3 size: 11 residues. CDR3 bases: TGTGCCAGCAGCTTGTACTACGAGCAGTACTTC. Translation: CASSLYYEQYF.

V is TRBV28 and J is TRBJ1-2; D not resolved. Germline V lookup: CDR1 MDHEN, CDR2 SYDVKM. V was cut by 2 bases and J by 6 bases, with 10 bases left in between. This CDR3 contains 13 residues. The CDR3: CASSLGVVDGYTF. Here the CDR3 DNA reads TGTGCCAGCAGTTTAGGTGTCGTGGATGGCTACACCTTC.

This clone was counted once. As DNA, the CDR3 is TGCGCCAGCAGCCAAGAGTGGCGGGGCCTCTCCTACGAGCAGTACTTC. It specifies CASSQEWRGLSYEQYF. The gene calls are TRBV4-1 and TRBJ2-7; D perhaps matches TRBD2 (6 bases). Germline CDR1 and CDR2: MGHRA and YSYEKL. The germline V and J ends were trimmed by 0 bases and 0 bases, with 12 bases remaining between them. The CDR3 runs 16 residues.

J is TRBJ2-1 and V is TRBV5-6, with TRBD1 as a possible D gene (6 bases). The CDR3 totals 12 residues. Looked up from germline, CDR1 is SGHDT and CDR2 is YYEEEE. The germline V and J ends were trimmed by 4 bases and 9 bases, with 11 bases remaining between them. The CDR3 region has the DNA TGTGCCAGCAGCCCAGGGGTTGCTGAGCAGTTCTTC. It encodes CASSPGVAEQFF.

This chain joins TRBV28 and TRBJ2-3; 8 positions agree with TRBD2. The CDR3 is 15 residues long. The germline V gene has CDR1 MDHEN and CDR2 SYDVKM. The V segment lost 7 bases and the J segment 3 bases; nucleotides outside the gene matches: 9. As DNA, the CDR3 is TGTGCCAGCAACCTCGGGCGGGGGGCAACAGATACGCAGTATTTT. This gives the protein CASNLGRGATDTQYF.

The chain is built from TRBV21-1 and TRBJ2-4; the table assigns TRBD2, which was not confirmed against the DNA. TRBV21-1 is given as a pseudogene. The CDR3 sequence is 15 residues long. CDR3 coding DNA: TGTGCCAGCAGCAAAGGAAAGCCACTTGAAAACATTCAGTACTTC. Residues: CASSKGKPLENIQYF.

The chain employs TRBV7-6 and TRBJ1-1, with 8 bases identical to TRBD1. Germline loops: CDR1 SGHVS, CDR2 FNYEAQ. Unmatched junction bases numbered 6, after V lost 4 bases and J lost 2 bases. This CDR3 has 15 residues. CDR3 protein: CASSSAGGPNTEAFF. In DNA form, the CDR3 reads TGTGCCAGCAGCTCGGCAGGGGGCCCAAACACTGAAGCTTTCTTT.

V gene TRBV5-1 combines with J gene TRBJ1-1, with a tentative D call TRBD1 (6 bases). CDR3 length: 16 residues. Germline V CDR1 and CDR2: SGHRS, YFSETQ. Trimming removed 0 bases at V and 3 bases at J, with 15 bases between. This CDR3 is CASSLGTGNLDTEAFF. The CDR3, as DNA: TGCGCCAGCAGCTTGGGAACAGGGAATTTGGACACTGAAGCTTTCTTT.

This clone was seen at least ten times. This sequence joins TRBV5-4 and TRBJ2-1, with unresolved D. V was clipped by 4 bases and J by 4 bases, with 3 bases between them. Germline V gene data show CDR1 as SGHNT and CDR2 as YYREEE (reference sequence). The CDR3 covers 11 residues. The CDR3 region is CASSQYNEQFF. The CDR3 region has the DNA TGTGCCAGCAGCCAATACAATGAGCAGTTCTTC.

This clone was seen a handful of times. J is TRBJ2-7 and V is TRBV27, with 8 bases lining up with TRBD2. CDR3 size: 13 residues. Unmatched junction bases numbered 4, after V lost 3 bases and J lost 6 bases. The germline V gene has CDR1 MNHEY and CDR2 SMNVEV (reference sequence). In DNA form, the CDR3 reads TGTGCCAGCAGTTTCGGGGCGGGGGGCGAGCAGTACTTC. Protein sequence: CASSFGAGGEQYF.

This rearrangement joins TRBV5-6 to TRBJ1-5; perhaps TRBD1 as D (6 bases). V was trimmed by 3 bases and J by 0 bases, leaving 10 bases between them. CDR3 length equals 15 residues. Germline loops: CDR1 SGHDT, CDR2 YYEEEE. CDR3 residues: CASSSSGVSNQPQHF. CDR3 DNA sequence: TGTGCCAGCAGCTCCTCAGGGGTTAGCAATCAGCCCCAGCATTTT.

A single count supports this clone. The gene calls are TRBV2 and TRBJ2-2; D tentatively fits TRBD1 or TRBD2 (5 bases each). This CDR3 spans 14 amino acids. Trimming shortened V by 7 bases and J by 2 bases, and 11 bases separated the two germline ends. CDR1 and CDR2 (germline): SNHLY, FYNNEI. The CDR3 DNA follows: TGTGCCAGCACCGGGACGATCAACACCGGGGAGCTGTTTTTT. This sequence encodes CASTGTINTGELFF. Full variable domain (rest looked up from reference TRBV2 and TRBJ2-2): EPEVTQTPSHQVTQMGQEVILRCVPISNHLYFYWYRQILGQKVEFLVSFYNNEISEKSEIFDDQFSVERPDGSNFTLKIRSTKLEDSAMYFCASTGTINTGELFFGEGSRLTVL.

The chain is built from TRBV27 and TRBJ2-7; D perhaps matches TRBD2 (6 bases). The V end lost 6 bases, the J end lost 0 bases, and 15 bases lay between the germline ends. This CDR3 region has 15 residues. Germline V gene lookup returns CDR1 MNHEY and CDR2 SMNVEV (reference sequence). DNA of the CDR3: TGTGCCAGCAGCTTGGGGGGAATGGGCTCCTACGAGCAGTACTTC. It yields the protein CASSLGGMGSYEQYF.

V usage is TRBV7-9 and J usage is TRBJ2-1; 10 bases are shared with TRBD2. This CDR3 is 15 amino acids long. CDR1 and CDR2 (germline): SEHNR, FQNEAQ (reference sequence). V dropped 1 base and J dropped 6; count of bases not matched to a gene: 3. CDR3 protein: CASSLVTSGINEQFF. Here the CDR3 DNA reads TGTGCCAGCAGCTTAGTAACTAGCGGGATCAATGAGCAGTTCTTC.

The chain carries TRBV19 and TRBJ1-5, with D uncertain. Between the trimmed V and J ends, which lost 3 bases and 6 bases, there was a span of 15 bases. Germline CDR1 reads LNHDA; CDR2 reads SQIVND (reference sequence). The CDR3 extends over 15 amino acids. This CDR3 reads CASSIPFGFSQPQHF. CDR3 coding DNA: TGTGCCAGTAGTATTCCCTTCGGGTTTTCTCAGCCCCAGCATTTT.

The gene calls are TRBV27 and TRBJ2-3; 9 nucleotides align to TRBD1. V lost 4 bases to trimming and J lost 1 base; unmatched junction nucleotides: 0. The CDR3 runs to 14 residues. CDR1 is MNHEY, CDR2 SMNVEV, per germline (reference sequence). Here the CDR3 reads CASSWTGGTDTQYF. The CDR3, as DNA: TGTGCCAGCAGTTGGACAGGGGGCACAGATACGCAGTATTTT.

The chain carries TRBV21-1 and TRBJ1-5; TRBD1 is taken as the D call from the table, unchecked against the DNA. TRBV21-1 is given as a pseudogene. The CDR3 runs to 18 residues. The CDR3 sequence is CASSKGGTGVYSNQPQHF. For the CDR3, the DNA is TGTGCCAGCAGCAAAGGAGGGACAGGCGTGTATAGCAATCAGCCCCAGCATTTT.

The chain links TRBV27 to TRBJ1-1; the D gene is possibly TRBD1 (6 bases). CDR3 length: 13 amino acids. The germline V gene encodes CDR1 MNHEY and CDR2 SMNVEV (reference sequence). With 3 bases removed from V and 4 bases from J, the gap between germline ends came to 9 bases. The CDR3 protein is CASSLVGGTEAFF. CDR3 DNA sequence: TGTGCCAGCAGTTTGGTAGGGGGCACTGAAGCTTTCTTT.